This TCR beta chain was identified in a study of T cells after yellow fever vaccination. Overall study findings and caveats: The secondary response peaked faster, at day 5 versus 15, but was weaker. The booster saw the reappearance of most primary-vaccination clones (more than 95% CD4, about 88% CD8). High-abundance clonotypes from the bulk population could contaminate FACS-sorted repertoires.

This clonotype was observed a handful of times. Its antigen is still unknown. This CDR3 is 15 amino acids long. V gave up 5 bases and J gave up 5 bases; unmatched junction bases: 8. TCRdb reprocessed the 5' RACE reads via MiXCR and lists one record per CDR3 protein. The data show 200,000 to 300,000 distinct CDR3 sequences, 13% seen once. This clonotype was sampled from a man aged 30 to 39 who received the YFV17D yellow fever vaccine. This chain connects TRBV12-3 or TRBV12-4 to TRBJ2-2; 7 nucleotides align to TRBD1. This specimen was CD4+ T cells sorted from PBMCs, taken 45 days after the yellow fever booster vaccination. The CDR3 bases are TGTGCCAGCAGTCCAACAGGGGCGACTACCGGGGAGCTGTTTTTT. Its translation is CASSPTGATTGELFF.